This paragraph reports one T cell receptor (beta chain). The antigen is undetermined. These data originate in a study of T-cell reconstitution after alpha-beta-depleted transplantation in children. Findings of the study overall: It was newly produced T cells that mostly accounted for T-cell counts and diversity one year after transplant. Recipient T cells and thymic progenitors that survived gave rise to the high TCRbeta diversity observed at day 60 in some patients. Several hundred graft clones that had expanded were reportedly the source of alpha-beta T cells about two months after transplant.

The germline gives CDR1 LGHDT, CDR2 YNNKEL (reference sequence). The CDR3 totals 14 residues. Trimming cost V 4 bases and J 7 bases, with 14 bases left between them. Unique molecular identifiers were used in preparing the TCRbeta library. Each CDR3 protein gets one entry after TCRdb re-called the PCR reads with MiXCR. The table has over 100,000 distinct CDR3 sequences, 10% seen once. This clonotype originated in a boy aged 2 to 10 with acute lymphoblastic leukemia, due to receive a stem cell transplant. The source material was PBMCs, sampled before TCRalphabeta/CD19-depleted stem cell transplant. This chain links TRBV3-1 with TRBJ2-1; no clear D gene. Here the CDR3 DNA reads TGTGCCAGCAGCCCCCATACGGGTCCGAATGAGCAGTTCTTC. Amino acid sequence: CASSPHTGPNEQFF.